This T cell receptor beta chain was sequenced for a study of T-cell memory formation after mild COVID-19. Study as a whole: TCR clusters mostly belonged to single donors.

On this clonotype: Its antigen is unknown.

Germline V gene lookup returns CDR1 SGDLS and CDR2 YYNGEE. The CDR3 length is 15 residues. V lost 7 bases, J lost 6 bases, and 19 bases lay in between. Findings and caveats of the study: Day 15 to 85 contracting clones showed balanced CD4/CD8; later expanders leaned CD4+. CD4+ contracting clones were found mainly in CM and EM, and CD8+ ones in EMRA. Day 37-peaking second-wave clones had unconfirmed SARS-CoV-2 specificity.

TCRdb called the 5' RACE reads again in MiXCR, with one record for every CDR3 protein. The sample records around 340,000 distinct CDR3 sequences, over 13% being singletons. The sample taken for sequencing was PBMCs or a T cell subset sorted from them (not recorded which). The clonotype originates from a man younger than 30 who had mild COVID-19 (a few samples of this study predate the infection). Cell type and time point are not known. V and J are TRBV9 and TRBJ2-2, with D possibly being TRBD2 (7 bases). The CDR3 DNA sequence: TGTGCCAGCGGCGGGGCCGGGGGGCTGTCCGGGGAGCTGTTTTTT. Amino acid sequence: CASGGAGGLSGELFF. The whole variable domain, remainder taken from reference TRBV9 and TRBJ2-2, is DSGVTQTPKHLITATGQRVTLRCSPRSGDLSVYWYQQSLDQGLQFLIQYYNGEERAKGNILERFSAQQFPDLHSELNLSSLELGDSALYFCASGGAGGLSGELFFGEGSRLTVL.